This TCR beta chain was sequenced for a study of cytomegalovirus exposure and HLA in healthy donors. Primers: 60 Vbeta forward and 13 Jbeta reverse. Assay: immunoSEQ multiplex PCR; the TCRdb copy retains only in-frame clones and omits some. The data show about 130,000 clones, roughly 66% seen once. The sequencing sample was made of PBMCs. The source is a man between 60 and 75 years old in good health and CMV-seropositive.

The CDR3: CASSTTVRGEKLFF. DNA of the CDR3: TGTGCCAGCAGTACAACTGTCAGGGGTGAAAAACTGTTTTTT. This chain links TRBV27 with TRBJ1-4, with a tentative D call TRBD1 (6 bases). The germline V and J ends were trimmed by 5 bases and 7 bases, with 14 bases remaining between them. Germline lookup yields CDR1 MNHEY and CDR2 SMNVEV (reference sequence). This CDR3 has 14 residues.